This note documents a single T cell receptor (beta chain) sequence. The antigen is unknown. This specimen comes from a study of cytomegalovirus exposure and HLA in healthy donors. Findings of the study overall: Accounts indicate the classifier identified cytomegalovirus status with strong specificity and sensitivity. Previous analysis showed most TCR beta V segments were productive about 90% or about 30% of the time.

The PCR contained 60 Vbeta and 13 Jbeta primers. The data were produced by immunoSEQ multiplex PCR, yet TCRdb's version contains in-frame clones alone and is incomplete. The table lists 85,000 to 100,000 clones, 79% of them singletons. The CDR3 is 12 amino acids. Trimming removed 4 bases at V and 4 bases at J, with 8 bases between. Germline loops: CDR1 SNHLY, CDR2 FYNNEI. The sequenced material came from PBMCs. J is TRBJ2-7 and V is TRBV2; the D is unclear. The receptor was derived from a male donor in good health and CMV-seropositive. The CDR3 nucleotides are TGTGCCAGCAGTGGGGTGAGGTACGAGCAGTACTTC. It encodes CASSGVRYEQYF.